These T cell receptor beta chains were read from a single sample in a study of vaccination and CD4 T cells after COVID-19. Using its own MiXCR run on the PCR reads, TCRdb lists one record per CDR3 protein. The sample includes about 18,000 distinct CDR3 sequences, 55% to 65% of them seen just once. The sequenced sample was CD4+ T cells from blood, obtained after SARS-CoV-2 vaccination. These receptors were taken from a human donor who had recovered from COVID-19. Each CDR3 is given with its conserved first and last residue. Fields, in order: D gene, clone size, J gene, V gene, CDR3 protein, CDR3 DNA. The D gene is left open where the match is weak. Rows may omit the clone size; those that give it use once, few, many or a size class.

>.|few|TRBJ2-5|TRBV27
CASKLSSPQETQYF
TGTGCCAGCAAGCTTTCTAGCCCCCAAGAGACCCAGTACTTC
>.|.|TRBJ1-1|TRBV6-2/TRBV6-3
CASSYGQSNTEAFF
TGTGCCAGCAGTTACGGACAGTCGAACACTGAAGCTTTCTTT
>.|.|TRBJ2-1|TRBV24-1
CATSDPTSGSYNEQFF
TGTGCCACCAGTGACCCAACTAGTGGCTCCTACAATGAGCAGTTCTTC
>.|once|TRBJ2-7|TRBV6-2/TRBV6-3
CASRPAMGGSLTRNYEQYF
TGTGCCAGCAGGCCCGCCATGGGTGGTTCCCTTACGAGGAACTACGAGCAGTACTTC
>TRBD2|few|TRBJ2-7|TRBV5-4
CASSLPGTISYEQYF
TGTGCCAGCAGCCTACCCGGGACTATTTCCTACGAGCAGTACTTC
>.|.|TRBJ2-2|TRBV6-1
CASKRDNTGELFF
TGTGCCAGCAAAAGGGATAACACCGGGGAGCTGTTTTTT
>.|.|TRBJ1-2|TRBV5-4
CASSLSSHRYGYTF
TGTGCCAGCAGCTTATCTTCCCACCGCTATGGCTACACCTTC
>.|few|TRBJ1-2|TRBV6-1
CASNPGYFDGYTF
TGTGCCAGCAACCCAGGGTATTTCGATGGCTACACCTTC
>.|once|TRBJ2-3|TRBV19
CASRTRGAEYTDTQYF
TGTGCCAGTAGAACCAGAGGAGCGGAATACACAGATACGCAGTATTTT
>.|.|TRBJ2-7|TRBV20-1
CSALMGVMGAREQYF
TGCAGTGCACTGATGGGGGTTATGGGGGCTCGCGAGCAGTACTTC
>.|.|TRBJ2-5|TRBV6-2/TRBV6-3
CASSSRLSRGQETQYF
TGTGCCAGCAGTTCACGCCTTAGCCGTGGGCAAGAGACCCAGTACTTC
>.|once|TRBJ1-1|TRBV30
CAWIPLQGNTEAFF
TGTGCCTGGATCCCCCTCCAGGGGAACACTGAAGCTTTCTTT
>.|few|TRBJ2-2|TRBV6-1
CAGQGNTGELFF
TGTGCCGGGCAGGGAAACACCGGGGAGCTGTTTTTT
>.|.|TRBJ2-5|TRBV20-1
CSARDAAVAQETQYF
TGCAGTGCTAGAGATGCAGCAGTAGCCCAAGAGACCCAGTACTTC
>.|.|TRBJ1-2|TRBV27
CASSKRDRGSGYTF
TGTGCCAGCAGTAAAAGGGACCGGGGAAGCGGCTACACCTTC
>.|.|TRBJ2-7|TRBV3-1
CASRQRGGYEQYF
TGTGCCAGCAGACAGAGAGGGGGCTACGAGCAGTACTTC
>.|few|TRBJ2-7|TRBV10-3
CAISESNRGEQYF
TGTGCCATCAGTGAGTCGAACCGGGGAGAGCAGTACTTC
>.|few|TRBJ1-1|TRBV5-5
CASSFSPGTEAFF
TGTGCCAGCAGCTTTTCCCCCGGCACTGAAGCTTTCTTT
>TRBD2|.|TRBJ2-3|TRBV6-2/TRBV6-3
CASSYYSGSDTQYF
TGTGCCAGCAGTTATTACAGCGGGAGCGATACGCAGTATTTT
>.|.|TRBJ2-1|TRBV20-1
CSARDQPSSYNEQFF
TGCAGTGCTAGAGACCAGCCAAGCTCCTACAATGAGCAGTTCTTC
>TRBD2|.|TRBJ2-5|TRBV6-2/TRBV6-3
CASSYSMVPSGNAPQETQYF
TGTGCCAGCAGTTACTCGATGGTCCCTAGCGGGAACGCTCCACAAGAGACCCAGTACTTC
>.|.|TRBJ1-6|TRBV28
CASSPRGGTGYSPLHF
TGTGCCAGCAGTCCCCGAGGGGGGACGGGGTATTCACCCCTCCACTTT
>TRBD1|.|TRBJ1-2|TRBV18
CASSPPSTGVNGYTF
TGTGCCAGCTCACCACCGTCGACAGGGGTAAATGGCTACACCTTC
>.|.|TRBJ2-7|TRBV30
CAWSVLSYEQYF
TGTGCCTGGAGTGTACTGAGTTACGAGCAGTACTTC
>.|few|TRBJ1-4|TRBV20-1
CSARVQGQPNEKLFF
TGCAGTGCTAGAGTACAAGGACAGCCTAATGAAAAACTGTTTTTT
>TRBD2|once|TRBJ2-3|TRBV7-4
CASSHPPAGAGGGHTQYF
TGTGCCAGCAGCCACCCCCCCGCTGGAGCGGGAGGGGGGCATACGCAGTATTTT
>.|few|TRBJ2-5|TRBV27
CASSSRYQETQYF
TGTGCCAGCAGTTCTCGGTACCAAGAGACCCAGTACTTC
>.|once|TRBJ2-7|TRBV27
CASSPQVVEGKGEQYF
TGTGCCAGCAGTCCCCAAGTGGTGGAGGGCAAGGGCGAGCAGTACTTC
>.|few|TRBJ2-3|TRBV28
CASKADTQYF
TGTGCCAGCAAAGCAGATACGCAGTATTTT
>.|.|TRBJ1-2|TRBV28
CASTLVGARFSDYGYTF
TGTGCCAGCACCTTGGTGGGGGCGAGGTTTTCGGACTATGGCTACACCTTC
>.|few|TRBJ1-5|TRBV20-1
CSARDNWSYSNQPQHF
TGCAGTGCTAGAGATAACTGGTCCTATAGCAATCAGCCCCAGCATTTT
>.|.|TRBJ2-5|TRBV20-1
CSASPTSQETQYF
TGCAGTGCTAGTCCTACATCCCAAGAGACCCAGTACTTC
>TRBD2|.|TRBJ2-5|TRBV20-1
CSAILAGETQYF
TGCAGTGCTATACTAGCGGGAGAGACCCAGTACTTC